The 32 T cell receptor beta chains below were found in one sample sequenced in a study of monozygotic twins with inflammatory bowel disease. TCRdb reprocessed the 5' RACE reads, keeping one entry per CDR3 protein, no DNA. Its listing shows some 330,000 distinct CDR3 sequences. Sequences were obtained from blood. The receptor source for this set is a human donor with ulcerative colitis or Crohn's disease, or a healthy co-twin of an affected twin (not recorded which).

The chain couples TRBV19 to TRBJ2-3; TCRdb proposes TRBD1, but this gene call is untestable without DNA. The CDR3 is made up of 14 amino acids. CDR1 and CDR2 from the germline V gene are LNHDA and SQIVND (reference sequence). This CDR3 reads CASSEGTATDTQYF.

The chain links TRBV7-7 to TRBJ2-1; absent DNA, TCRdb's TRBD2 call cannot be checked. The germline gives CDR1 SSHAT, CDR2 FNYEAQ (reference sequence). The CDR3 has 15 amino acids. CDR3 residues: CASSATSGLYNEQFF.

The chain has TRBV7-2 and TRBJ1-1; TCRdb's D gene call, TRBD1, goes unchecked for lack of DNA. From germline, CDR1 is SGHTA and CDR2 FQGNSA. The CDR3 totals 16 residues. This CDR3 is CASSPSPEVYFAEAFF.

CDR3 residues: CASSLEDRNTGELFF. The V gene is TRBV3-1, the J gene TRBJ2-2; TCRdb picks TRBD2, but there is no DNA to check that call. Germline-derived CDR1 and CDR2 are LGHDT and YNNKEL (reference sequence). The CDR3 has 15 amino acids.

The chain has TRBV19 and TRBJ2-3; TCRdb indicates TRBD1, and absent DNA this call remains unverified. This CDR3 contains 15 residues. Germline V gene lookup returns CDR1 LNHDA and CDR2 SQIVND (reference sequence). The CDR3 protein is CASSMVGSGADTQYF. Full variable domain (outside the CDR3, taken from reference TRBV19 and TRBJ2-3): DGGITQSPKYLFRKEGQNVTLSCEQNLNHDAMYWYRQDPGQGLRLIYYSQIVNDFQKGDIAEGYSVSREKKESFPLTVTSAQKNPTAFYLCASSMVGSGADTQYFGPGTRLTVL.

CDR3 region: CASSSGRVYGYTF. This chain uses TRBV7-3 with TRBJ1-2. CDR3 length: 13 residues. Germline CDR1 and CDR2: SGHTA and FQGTGA.

The CDR3 is CATSDPNRGNIQYF. The chain employs TRBV24-1 and TRBJ2-4; TCRdb designates TRBD1, a call that cannot be tested without DNA. CDR1 and CDR2 (germline): KGHDR, SFDVKD. The CDR3 loop spans 14 amino acids.

The chain carries TRBV29-1 and TRBJ2-7. Per the germline V gene, CDR1 is SQVTM and CDR2 is ANQGSEA. CDR3 length equals 13 residues. The CDR3: CSAVGQEAYEQYF.

The rearrangement uses TRBV15 and TRBJ2-1; the TCRdb D gene call, TRBD2, has no DNA to confirm it. The germline CDR1 and CDR2 sequences are LNHNV and YYDKDF (reference sequence). The CDR3 loop spans 14 amino acids. The CDR3 sequence is CATSLADSYNEQFF.

The CDR3 region is CASSESSRNQPQHF. This chain connects TRBV10-2 to TRBJ1-5. Germline V CDR1 and CDR2: WSHSY, SAAADI. The CDR3 spans 14 residues.

The gene calls are TRBV12-3 or TRBV12-4 and TRBJ2-5; without DNA, the TCRdb call of TRBD1 cannot be checked. This CDR3 is 14 amino acids long. The CDR3 spells CASSPWDEQETQYF.

The chain is built from TRBV10-1 and TRBJ2-2. Germline V gene data show CDR1 as WNHNN and CDR2 as SYGVQD (reference sequence). This CDR3 spans 14 amino acids. This CDR3 reads CASRIGQNAGELFF.

The genes are TRBV21-1 and TRBJ2-7. TRBV21-1 is annotated as a pseudogene. The CDR3 has 12 residues. The CDR3: CASLKKVYEQYF.

The chain has TRBV28 and TRBJ1-5; TCRdb proposes TRBD1, but this gene call is untestable without DNA. This CDR3 contains 18 residues. Germline V gene lookup returns CDR1 MDHEN and CDR2 SYDVKM. The chain's CDR3 is CASSLPANRGFRGQPQHF.

V gene TRBV7-8 combines with J gene TRBJ2-7; with no DNA, the TCRdb D assignment of TRBD2 cannot be verified. CDR3 length: 12 residues. Germline V lookup: CDR1 SGHVS, CDR2 FQNEAQ. CDR3: CASSTVPYEQYF.

V usage is TRBV6-6 and J usage is TRBJ2-5; absent DNA, TCRdb's TRBD1 call cannot be checked. Germline CDR1 MNHNY, CDR2 SVGAGI (reference sequence). The CDR3 is made up of 13 amino acids. This chain's CDR3 is CASRPGQQETQYF.

V usage is TRBV18 and J usage is TRBJ1-1; TCRdb reports TRBD1, a call that lacks DNA to check it against. CDR1 is KGHSH, CDR2 LQKENI, per germline. This CDR3 spans 14 amino acids. CDR3 amino acids: CASSPPTTRDKAFF.

V and J are TRBV7-9 and TRBJ1-5; TCRdb proposes TRBD1, but this gene call is untestable without DNA. Germline CDR1 reads SEHNR; CDR2 reads FQNEAQ (reference sequence). This CDR3 has 14 amino acids. The CDR3: CASSLEGPSQPQHF.

V and J are TRBV5-6 and TRBJ2-5; TCRdb picks TRBD1, but there is no DNA to check that call. Germline V lookup: CDR1 SGHDT, CDR2 YYEEEE. The CDR3 has 15 amino acids. The CDR3: CASSNQQGNQETQYF.

The chain recombines TRBV7-9 with TRBJ1-2; the D gene TCRdb calls, TRBD1, cannot be checked with no DNA. The CDR3 consists of 14 residues. Germline V lookup: CDR1 SEHNR, CDR2 FQNEAQ (reference sequence). CDR3 sequence reads: CASSPRAGDYGYTF.

The rearrangement uses TRBV7-6 and TRBJ2-7; the D call from TCRdb, TRBD1, cannot be confirmed without DNA. The CDR3 consists of 12 residues. Per the germline V gene, CDR1 is SGHVS and CDR2 is FNYEAQ. The CDR3 sequence is CASSGHSYEQYF. Using reference TRBV7-6 and TRBJ2-7 for the parts outside the CDR3, the full variable domain is GAGVSQSPRYKVTKRGQDVALRCDPISGHVSLYWYRQALGQGPEFLTYFNYEAQQDKSGLPNDRFSAERPEGSISTLTIQRTEQRDSAMYRCASSGHSYEQYFGPGTRLTVT.

J is TRBJ2-1 and V is TRBV10-3; TCRdb gives TRBD1 as the D gene, but with no DNA this cannot be confirmed. Per germline, CDR1 ENHRY and CDR2 SYGVKD. The CDR3 has 18 residues. This CDR3 is CAISESAGTSGSYNEQFF.

The gene calls are TRBV10-2 and TRBJ2-7; TCRdb names TRBD1, which stays unverified in the absence of DNA. The germline CDR1 and CDR2 sequences are WSHSY and SAAADI. This CDR3 comprises 15 residues. The CDR3 loop reads CASSGMGPSMYEQYF.

The genes are TRBV20-1 and TRBJ2-7; the TCRdb call, TRBD2, lacks DNA for checking. From germline, CDR1 is DFQATT and CDR2 SNEGSKA (reference sequence). CDR3 size: 14 residues. The CDR3 loop is CSARDGPTRGEQYF.

This sequence joins TRBV20-1 and TRBJ2-7; the D call from TCRdb, TRBD1, cannot be confirmed without DNA. The CDR3 is 15 residues long. In germline, CDR1 is DFQATT, CDR2 SNEGSKA (reference sequence). The CDR3 loop is CSARDFRGQGAFWYF.

The chain joins TRBV10-3 to TRBJ2-1; lacking DNA, the TRBD2 call made by TCRdb goes unchecked. The V gene's germline CDR1 is ENHRY and CDR2 SYGVKD. The CDR3 totals 12 residues. CDR3 protein: CAISVSGTPQFF.

The chain recombines TRBV7-2 with TRBJ2-2; TCRdb outputs TRBD1, but without DNA this stays unchecked. The CDR3 totals 16 residues. Germline V gene lookup returns CDR1 SGHTA and CDR2 FQGNSA. CDR3 loop: CASSLLWGGGSGELFF.

The chain uses TRBV7-9 and TRBJ2-1; TCRdb names TRBD1, which stays unverified in the absence of DNA. CDR1 SEHNR and CDR2 FQNEAQ come from the germline V gene (reference sequence). This CDR3 is 13 amino acids long. The CDR3: CASSLISGHEQFF.

The J gene is TRBJ2-2, the V gene TRBV5-1. CDR3 length equals 13 residues. Germline CDR1 is SGHRS and CDR2 is YFSETQ. CDR3 in amino acids: CASSLMITGELFF.

This chain links TRBV20-1 with TRBJ2-2; TCRdb outputs TRBD2, but without DNA this stays unchecked. The CDR3 totals 20 residues. Germline V gene data show CDR1 as DFQATT and CDR2 as SNEGSKA (reference sequence). The CDR3 sequence is CSARGKWTGLAGGVAGELFF.

The rearrangement uses TRBV7-2 and TRBJ1-2; TCRdb outputs TRBD1, but without DNA this stays unchecked. The length of the CDR3 is 12 residues. CDR1 is SGHTA, CDR2 FQGNSA, per germline. The CDR3 loop is CASSFEQGGYTF.

This chain uses TRBV20-1 with TRBJ1-3; the TCRdb D gene call, TRBD1, has no DNA to confirm it. This CDR3 comprises 16 residues. Germline CDR1 is DFQATT and CDR2 is SNEGSKA (reference sequence). CDR3 loop: CSARDSTGASGNTIYF.